This TCR beta chain was sequenced during a study of response to subunit inactivated influenza vaccine. This clonotype occurred a few times. One entry per CDR3 protein results from TCRdb running MiXCR on the RT-PCR reads. The table lists about 570,000 distinct CDR3 sequences, about 10% of them singletons. V trimming: 7 bases; J trimming: 6 bases; junction bases outside the gene matches: 9. Germline V CDR1 and CDR2: KGHDR, SFDVKD. CDR3 length: 16 residues. Separately, the same data were catalogued under a study of T cells expressing NK-cell markers. This second report adds: UMI-tagged 5'RACE template switching yielded the TCR beta cDNA. Repertoire data for TCR beta were derived from sorted T cells (CD3+CD56+NKG2C+, CD3+CD56+NKG2C- and CD3+CD56-NKG2C+). Seven donors tested HCMV-seropositive and one tested seronegative among the eight sequenced. Where a handful of donors were concerned, these clonotypes also led the CD3+CD56-NKG2C+ fraction.

The V and J genes are TRBV24-1 and TRBJ2-2, with 11 bases aligning to TRBD1. The source is a man aged 45-60 years who received an inactivated influenza vaccine. Specimen: PBMCs from blood, collected on the day of vaccination. The CDR3 sequence is CATSDPGTGGSGELFF. CDR3 nucleotide sequence: TGTGCCACCAGCGATCCCGGGACAGGGGGTTCCGGGGAGCTGTTTTTT.